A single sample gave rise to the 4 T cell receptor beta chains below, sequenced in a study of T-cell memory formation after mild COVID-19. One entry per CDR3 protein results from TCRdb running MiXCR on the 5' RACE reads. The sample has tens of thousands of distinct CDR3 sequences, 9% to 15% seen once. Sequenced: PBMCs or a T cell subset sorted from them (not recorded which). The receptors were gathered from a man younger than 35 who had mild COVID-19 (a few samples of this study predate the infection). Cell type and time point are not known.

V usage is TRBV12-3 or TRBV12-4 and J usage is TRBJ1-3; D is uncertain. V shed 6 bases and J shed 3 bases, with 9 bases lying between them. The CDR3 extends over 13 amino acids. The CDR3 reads CASSSAFGNTIYF. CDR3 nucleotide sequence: TGTGCCAGCAGCTCTGCGTTTGGAAACACCATATATTTT.

The CDR3 DNA sequence: TGTGCCACCAGCAAAAGGGGACAGGTCTATGGCTACACCTTC. Amino acids: CATSKRGQVYGYTF. V is TRBV15 and J is TRBJ1-2; 8 bases map to TRBD1. CDR1 LNHNV and CDR2 YYDKDF come from the germline V gene (reference sequence). V gave up 4 bases and J gave up 4 bases; unmatched junction bases: 5. The length of the CDR3 is 14 residues.

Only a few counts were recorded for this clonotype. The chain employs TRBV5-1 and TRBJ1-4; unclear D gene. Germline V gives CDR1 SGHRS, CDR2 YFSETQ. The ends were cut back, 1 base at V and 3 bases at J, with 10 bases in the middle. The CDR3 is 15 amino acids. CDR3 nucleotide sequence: TGCGCCAGCAGCTTGATGTCCCGGCCTAATGAAAAACTGTTTTTT. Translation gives CASSLMSRPNEKLFF.

CDR3: CASSLFGLAGGRETQYF. The CDR3 DNA reads as TGCGCCAGCAGCTTGTTTGGCCTAGCGGGGGGTCGGGAGACCCAGTACTTC. V usage is TRBV5-1 and J usage is TRBJ2-5; 11 positions agree with TRBD2. The junction had 10 bases not matched to a gene; V was cut back by 1 base and J by 5 bases. The V gene's germline CDR1 is SGHRS and CDR2 YFSETQ. The CDR3 has 17 amino acids.